These T cell receptor beta chains were read from a single sample in a study of T cells after posttransplantation cyclophosphamide. Sequencing used immunoSEQ multiplex PCR; TCRdb keeps in-frame clones, though not all of them. The profile covers about 39,000 clones, none occurring a single time. Sequences were obtained from PBMCs. The receptors were sampled from a woman aged 45-65 years in good health and a related stem cell transplant donor. CDR3s include the opening cysteine and the closing phenylalanine or tryptophan. D genes are given only for firm matches. Sizes are listed as how often the clone was seen (once, few, many) or a class if it is expanded.

J	D	size	V	length	CDR3	DNA
TRBJ2-1	TRBD2	many	TRBV11-2	14	CASSPASGGEEQFF	TGTGCCAGCAGCCCAGCTAGCGGGGGTGAAGAGCAGTTCTTC
TRBJ2-1	NA	many	TRBV19	16	CASKGRGGLDYNEQFF	TGTGCCAGTAAAGGAAGGGGGGGCCTTGATTACAATGAGCAGTTCTTC
TRBJ2-2	TRBD2	many	TRBV2	16	CASSGAPGGLNGELFF	TGTGCCAGCAGTGGAGCACCGGGGGGGCTTAACGGGGAGCTGTTTTTT
TRBJ1-5	TRBD1	many	TRBV6-4	17	CASSQGQGGRTDQPQHF	TGTGCCAGCAGTCAGGGACAGGGAGGGCGGACGGATCAGCCCCAGCATTTT
TRBJ2-1	NA	few	TRBV2	13	CASRLGLNNEQFF	TGTGCCAGCAGACTCGGACTTAATAATGAGCAGTTCTTC
TRBJ1-2	NA	many	TRBV27	12	CAAKSGDYGYTF	TGTGCCGCGAAGTCGGGTGACTATGGCTACACCTTC
TRBJ1-3	NA	many	TRBV5-5	16	CASSSADTSSGNTIYF	TGTGCCAGCAGCTCTGCGGACACCTCCTCTGGAAACACCATATATTTT
TRBJ1-2	NA	many	TRBV7-9	14	CASSTNQALYGYTF	TGTGCCAGCAGCACCAATCAGGCCCTCTATGGCTACACCTTC
TRBJ2-7	TRBD1	many	TRBV5-1	12	CASSLTGVEQYF	TGCGCCAGCAGCTTGACAGGGGTCGAGCAGTACTTC
TRBJ1-5	NA	many	TRBV7-2	17	CASSLGGAGALEQPQHF	TGTGCCAGCAGCTTAGGTGGGGCGGGGGCGTTAGAACAGCCCCAGCATTTT
TRBJ2-2	NA	many	TRBV27	15	CASRAQASNTGELFF	TGTGCCAGCAGGGCGCAGGCAAGTAACACCGGGGAGCTGTTTTTT
TRBJ1-5	NA	many	TRBV6-1	14	CASSEGNGNQPQHF	TGTGCCAGCAGTGAAGGGAACGGGAATCAGCCCCAGCATTTT
TRBJ2-7	TRBD2	many	TRBV7-9	15	CASTASGGPSYEQYF	TGTGCCAGCACCGCTAGCGGGGGGCCTTCCTACGAGCAGTACTTC
TRBJ2-7	TRBD1	many	TRBV27	14	CASSADRVGNEQYF	TGTGCCAGCAGTGCGGACAGGGTTGGCAACGAGCAGTACTTC
TRBJ1-5	TRBD1	many	TRBV19	14	CASSKGTGDQPQHF	TGTGCCAGTAGTAAGGGGACAGGAGATCAGCCCCAGCATTTT
TRBJ1-2	TRBD1	many	TRBV5-1	16	CASSPRGQGDPYGYTF	TGCGCCAGCAGCCCGAGGGGGCAGGGGGATCCCTATGGCTACACCTTC
TRBJ2-1	NA	many	TRBV7-2	14	CASSTTRSGVEQFF	TGTGCCAGCAGCACAACTAGGTCGGGCGTTGAGCAGTTCTTC
TRBJ1-1	TRBD1	many	TRBV6-4	13	CASSDRGHTEAFF	TGTGCCAGCAGTGACAGGGGGCACACTGAAGCTTTCTTT
TRBJ2-7	NA	many	TRBV7-2	15	CASSTRQGAKGGQYF	TGTGCCAGCAGCACCCGACAAGGGGCGAAGGGCGGGCAGTACTTC
TRBJ1-4	NA	many	TRBV19	15	CASSNRRGLNEKLFF	TGTGCCAGTAGTAATCGACGGGGACTTAATGAAAAACTGTTTTTT
TRBJ1-5	TRBD1	many	TRBV19	15	CASSIGDRADQPQHF	TGTGCCAGTAGTATTGGAGACAGGGCCGATCAGCCCCAGCATTTT
TRBJ2-1	TRBD2	many	TRBV9	14	CASSVLAGNNEQFF	TGTGCCAGCAGCGTCCTAGCGGGGAACAATGAGCAGTTCTTC
TRBJ1-4	TRBD1	many	TRBV6-1	19	CASSEWQGAFLHLLEKLFF	TGTGCCAGCAGTGAATGGCAGGGGGCCTTTTTGCATCTTTTGGAAAAACTGTTTTTT
TRBJ2-3	NA	many	TRBV7-3	13	CASSLSGTDTQYF	TGTGCCAGCAGCTTATCCGGCACAGATACGCAGTATTTT
TRBJ1-6	TRBD1	many	TRBV9	16	CASSASSGGYNSPLHF	TGTGCCAGCAGCGCTTCATCAGGGGGCTATAATTCACCCCTCCACTTT
TRBJ1-4	NA	many	TRBV2	12	CASRGQNEKLFF	TGTGCCAGCAGAGGACAGAATGAAAAACTGTTTTTT
TRBJ2-1	TRBD1	many	TRBV7-3	15	CASSDRDRGLDEQFF	TGTGCCAGCAGCGACCGGGACAGGGGATTAGATGAGCAGTTCTTC
TRBJ1-6	NA	many	TRBV2	15	CASSVLDRIGSPLHF	TGTGCCAGCAGTGTATTAGACAGGATCGGATCACCCCTCCACTTT
TRBJ1-1	TRBD1	many	TRBV29-1	13	CSVAGQGAGEAFF	TGCAGCGTTGCGGGACAGGGGGCTGGTGAAGCTTTCTTT
TRBJ1-1	NA	many	TRBV29-1	12	CSVESRGTEAFF	TGCAGCGTTGAATCCAGGGGCACTGAAGCTTTCTTT